One T cell receptor (beta chain) is described in this entry. This sample was taken from a study of shared clonotypes between healthy human individuals. Trimming cost V 4 bases and J 1 base, with 8 bases left between them. Germline V lookup: CDR1 MNHNY, CDR2 SVGAGI (reference sequence). The CDR3 is made up of 14 amino acids. Only in-frame clones appear in the TCRdb table, and some are missing; sequencing was by immunoSEQ multiplex PCR. The sample lists over a million clones, 75% to 85% occurring once. The chain has TRBV6-6 and TRBJ1-5; maybe TRBD1 (5 bases). This clonotype originated in a man younger than 35 in good health. Some clones in this sample may be carry-over from other donors' samples. Sequencing used memory CD4+ T cells from PBMCs. Subset denoted: CD45RA-negative fraction. Here the CDR3 DNA reads TGTGCCAGCAGTTTATCAGGGAGCAATCAGCCCCAGCATTTT. Encoded protein: CASSLSGSNQPQHF.